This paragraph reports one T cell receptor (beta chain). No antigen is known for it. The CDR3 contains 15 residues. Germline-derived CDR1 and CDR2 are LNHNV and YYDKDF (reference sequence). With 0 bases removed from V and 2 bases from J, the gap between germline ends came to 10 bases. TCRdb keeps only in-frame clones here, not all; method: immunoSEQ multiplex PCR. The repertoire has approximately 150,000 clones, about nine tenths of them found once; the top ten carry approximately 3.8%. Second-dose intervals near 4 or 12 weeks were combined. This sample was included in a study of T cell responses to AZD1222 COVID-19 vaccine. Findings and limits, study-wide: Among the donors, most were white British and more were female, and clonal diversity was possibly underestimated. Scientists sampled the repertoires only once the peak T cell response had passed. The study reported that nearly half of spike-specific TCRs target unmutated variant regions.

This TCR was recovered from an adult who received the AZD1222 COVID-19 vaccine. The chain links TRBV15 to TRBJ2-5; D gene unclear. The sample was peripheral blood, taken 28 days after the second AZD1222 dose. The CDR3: CATSRDNGVQETQYF. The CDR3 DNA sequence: TGTGCCACCAGCAGAGATAATGGGGTACAAGAGACCCAGTACTTC.